This T cell receptor (beta chain) originates from a study of T cell responses to AZD1222 COVID-19 vaccine. Study conclusions and caveats: White British donors predominated, females outnumbered males, and clonal diversity was possibly underestimated. Variant regions that are unmutated are reportedly the target of nearly half of spike-specific TCRs. Across spike, vaccine-associated CD4 TCRs were found, dominant at 160-218 and 743-854.

In its sample, this clone was seen once. Antigen: not known. Deletions cut 0 bases from V and 6 bases from J, with 6 bases between. The CDR3 runs 14 residues. Germline CDR1 MNHEY, CDR2 SVGAGI. Method: immunoSEQ multiplex PCR; TCRdb's copy keeps in-frame clones and lacks some. There are about 120,000 clones in the sample; roughly nine tenths occur only once, and 5% to 6.5% lies in the top ten. The specimen comprised peripheral blood, sampled on day 0 of AZD1222 vaccination. This receptor was identified in an adult in good health. The V gene is TRBV6-5, the J gene TRBJ1-6; tentatively, D is TRBD1 (5 bases). This CDR3 reads CASSYSGANSPLHF. CDR3 nucleotide sequence: TGTGCCAGCAGTTACTCAGGGGCTAATTCACCCCTCCACTTT.